Listed here are 18 T cell receptor beta chains from one sample, sequenced in a study of T cell repertoires in cytomegalovirus infection. TCRdb re-called the reads through MiXCR, storing one row per CDR3 protein. The repertoire holds about 110,000 distinct CDR3 sequences, 10% seen once, with around 29% in the top ten. These receptors' antigens are unknown. The sample comprised PBMCs, sequenced either directly or after in vitro stimulation (not recorded which). These receptors came from a human donor in good health (CMV status not recorded). Some clones in this sample may be carry-over from other donors' samples.

This clonotype was observed at least ten times. The gene calls are TRBV6-5 and TRBJ2-2, with a weak D call TRBD2 (6 bases). This CDR3 has 15 residues. Trimming pared 0 bases from V and 6 bases from J, leaving 11 bases between. Germline assignment: CDR1 MNHEY and CDR2 SVGAGI. CDR3: CASSYSGGGSGELFF. Here the CDR3 DNA reads TGTGCCAGCAGTTACTCGGGGGGAGGATCCGGGGAGCTGTTTTTT.

This clonotype was observed many times. The chain links TRBV7-2 to TRBJ1-3; D might be TRBD1 (5 bases). CDR3 size: 15 residues. The V end was cut by 1 base, the J end by 0 bases, with 7 bases between. Germline CDR1 SGHTA, CDR2 FQGNSA. The DNA of the CDR3 is TGTGCCAGCAGCTTAGACAGGAGCTCTGGAAACACCATATATTTT. Protein sequence: CASSLDRSSGNTIYF.

A single count supports this clonotype. V is TRBV24-1 and J is TRBJ2-1, with TRBD1 identical over 12 bases. Per germline, CDR1 KGHDR and CDR2 SFDVKD. This CDR3 region has 17 residues. V shed 3 bases and J 1 base; nucleotides not matched to a gene: 3. The CDR3 coding sequence is TGTGCCACCAGTGATGGGACAGGGGGCAGATCCTACAATGAGCAGTTCTTC. It translates to CATSDGTGGRSYNEQFF.

This clonotype came up many times. The chain joins TRBV7-2 to TRBJ2-7, with TRBD2 matching over 14 bases. CDR1 is SGHTA, CDR2 FQGNSA, per germline. CDR3 size: 18 residues. The J segment lost 0 bases and the V segment lost 5 bases, leaving 9 bases of the junction unmatched. The CDR3 coding sequence is TGTGCCAGCAGCGAGCAGGGGACTAGCGGGAGTATCTCCTACGAGCAGTACTTC. Translated: CASSEQGTSGSISYEQYF.

This clonotype was seen at least ten times. This sequence joins TRBV29-1 and TRBJ2-5; 8 positions match TRBD1. V lost 5 bases and J lost 4; bases outside the gene matches: 3. CDR3 length equals 12 residues. The germline V gene encodes CDR1 SQVTM and CDR2 ANQGSEA. The CDR3, as DNA: TGCAGCGTTCGTACAGGGGGAGAGACCCAGTACTTC. Its protein product is CSVRTGGETQYF.

This clonotype was detected many times. The chain has TRBV28 and TRBJ2-7, with 13 positions matching TRBD2. With V trimmed by 3 bases and J by 7 bases, 12 bases remained unmatched. The CDR3 has 17 amino acids. In germline, CDR1 is MDHEN, CDR2 SYDVKM. CDR3 coding DNA: TGTGCCAGCAGTTTTCCTACCGGACTAGCGGGAGCTGGTGAGCAGTACTTC. Translated, it gives CASSFPTGLAGAGEQYF.

This clonotype was observed a handful of times. The V gene is TRBV4-1, the J gene TRBJ2-5; TRBD2 agrees at 14 bases. Per germline, CDR1 MGHRA and CDR2 YSYEKL. The V segment lost 2 bases and the J segment 3 bases; nucleotides outside the gene matches: 11. This CDR3 is 19 amino acids long. The CDR3 coding sequence is TGCGCCAGCAGCCAAAGGGGGACTAGCGGGAGCGGTACCAAAGAGACCCAGTACTTC. This translates into CASSQRGTSGSGTKETQYF.

This clonotype was seen many times. The gene calls are TRBV7-9 and TRBJ2-7; D tentatively reads TRBD1 or TRBD2 (6 bases each). Trimming stripped 3 bases from V and 3 bases from J, with 12 bases between. The length of the CDR3 is 14 residues. The germline V gene encodes CDR1 SEHNR and CDR2 FQNEAQ (reference sequence). The CDR3 coding sequence is TGTGCCAGCAGCTTCCGGGGGCTGGACTACGAGCAGTACTTC. Protein sequence: CASSFRGLDYEQYF.

In its sample, this clonotype was seen many times. The V call is TRBV28, the J call TRBJ2-3; D not certain. V lost 2 bases and J 6 bases, leaving 6 bases between the germline ends. The CDR3 length is 12 residues. CDR1 and CDR2 from the germline V gene are MDHEN and SYDVKM. CDR3 in DNA: TGTGCCAGCAGTTTACCGATGGATACGCAGTATTTT. The encoded protein is CASSLPMDTQYF.

This clonotype has a count of ten or more. The genes are TRBV12-3 or TRBV12-4 and TRBJ1-1, with no clear D. V dropped 3 bases and J dropped 4 bases, with 6 bases sitting between them. The CDR3 has 12 amino acids. Written as DNA, the CDR3 is TGTGCCAGCAGTTTGTTAAGCACTGAAGCTTTCTTT. Protein sequence: CASSLLSTEAFF.

J is TRBJ2-1 and V is TRBV20-1; tentatively, D is TRBD2 (5 bases). Per the germline V gene, CDR1 is DFQATT and CDR2 is SNEGSKA (reference sequence). Trimming took 4 bases from V and 1 from J, leaving 14 bases between them. The CDR3 runs to 15 residues. In DNA, the CDR3 is TGCAGTGCTACCCCTCCCAGCGGTTCCTACAATGAGCAGTTCTTC. This codes for CSATPPSGSYNEQFF.

The chain links TRBV5-1 to TRBJ2-5; 13 nucleotides line up with TRBD2. The CDR3 runs to 17 residues. Germline CDR1 is SGHRS and CDR2 is YFSETQ. J gave up 5 bases and V 5 bases, and 12 bases lay outside the gene matches. The CDR3 reads CASRRTSGSPYTETQYF. CDR3 bases: TGCGCCAGCAGGCGGACTAGCGGGAGTCCCTATACTGAGACCCAGTACTTC.

There are a few counts of this clonotype. This chain connects TRBV12-3 or TRBV12-4 to TRBJ2-7; maybe TRBD1 (5 bases). The V end lost 3 bases, the J end lost 8 bases, and 8 bases lay between the germline ends. This CDR3 comprises 11 residues. The CDR3 here is CASSFRTQQYF. The CDR3 DNA reads TGTGCCAGCAGTTTTAGGACACAGCAGTACTTC.

The sample holds a few counts of this clonotype. This chain uses TRBV2 with TRBJ1-6, with 9 bases aligning to TRBD1. CDR1 SNHLY and CDR2 FYNNEI come from the germline V gene. J gave up 9 bases and V 2 bases, and 11 bases lay outside the gene matches. The CDR3 is 17 residues long. DNA of the CDR3: TGTGCCAGCAGTGAACGCCCGGGGACAGGGATGGTTTCACCCCTCCACTTT. Translated, it gives CASSERPGTGMVSPLHF.

The rearrangement joins TRBV19 to TRBJ1-1, with D unclear. CDR3 length equals 13 residues. V lost 2 bases, J lost 1 base, and 5 bases lay in between. From germline, CDR1 is LNHDA and CDR2 SQIVND (reference sequence). The CDR3 DNA follows: TGTGCCAGTAGTATACAGACGAACACTGAAGCTTTCTTT. Translation: CASSIQTNTEAFF.

This clonotype was seen at least ten times. The chain couples TRBV7-8 to TRBJ1-2; no clear D. The germline gives CDR1 SGHVS, CDR2 FQNEAQ. V lost 1 base, J lost 2 bases, and 17 bases lay in between. This CDR3 has 17 residues. CDR3: CASSLVILGTKNYGYTF. In DNA form, the CDR3 reads TGTGCCAGCAGCTTAGTAATTCTCGGAACCAAGAACTATGGCTACACCTTC.

This clonotype was detected a few times. The chain couples TRBV2 to TRBJ2-7; 11 bases line up with TRBD2. Trimming removed 8 bases from V and 6 bases from J; junction bases left unmatched: 6. From germline, CDR1 is SNHLY and CDR2 FYNNEI. The CDR3 contains 13 residues. The CDR3 here is CASRRLAGGEQYF. The CDR3 DNA reads TGTGCCAGCCGTAGGCTAGCGGGAGGCGAGCAGTACTTC.

V usage is TRBV6-1 and J usage is TRBJ1-5; possibly TRBD1 for D (5 bases). CDR3 length equals 17 residues. Germline CDR1 MNHNS, CDR2 SASEGT. Trimming cost V 4 bases and J 0 bases, with 16 bases left between them. The CDR3 sequence: CASSAVGGSDSNQPQHF. The CDR3 nucleotides are TGTGCCAGCAGTGCGGTGGGGGGGTCGGATAGCAATCAGCCCCAGCATTTT.